This TCR beta chain came from a study of B cell selection in AIRE deficiency. Measured with immunoSEQ multiplex PCR; TCRdb has only the in-frame clones, and not every one. Of about 14,000 clones in the sample, about 92% were seen once. Regulatory T cells were sorted as CD4+CD25hiCD127low/negative cells. The TCR sequence derives from a human donor with AIRE deficiency. The material sequenced was Tregs sorted from PBMCs.

As DNA, the CDR3 is TGCGCCAGCAGCTTGGAACCGGGACAGGGATACGAGCAGTACTTC. It is translated as CASSLEPGQGYEQYF. The chain carries TRBV5-1 and TRBJ2-7; TRBD1 aligns across 9 bases. Per germline, CDR1 SGHRS and CDR2 YFSETQ. Germline trimming cut 0 bases from V and 4 bases from J; bases unmatched to any gene: 5. The CDR3 is 15 residues long.